This TCR beta chain was recorded in a study of shared clonotypes between healthy human individuals. This clone was detected once. Sequenced by immunoSEQ multiplex PCR; TCRdb stores in-frame clones only, minus some. The sample lists some 680,000 clones; less than 80% were seen once. The germline V and J ends were trimmed by 3 bases and 0 bases, with 9 bases remaining between them. Germline V CDR1 and CDR2: MNHEY, SMNVEV (reference sequence). The CDR3 has 14 residues. The donors, all of them Caucasian adults, lived in Nashville, Tennessee. The sequencing input was memory CD4+ T cells sorted from blood. As to subset: CD45RA-negative fraction. The receptor was derived from a woman in her 30s in good health. The chain joins TRBV27 to TRBJ2-7; a possible D gene is TRBD1 (5 bases). CDR3 DNA: TGTGCCAGCAGTTTTAGGGGCGGCTCCTACGAGCAGTACTTC. Encoded protein: CASSFRGGSYEQYF.